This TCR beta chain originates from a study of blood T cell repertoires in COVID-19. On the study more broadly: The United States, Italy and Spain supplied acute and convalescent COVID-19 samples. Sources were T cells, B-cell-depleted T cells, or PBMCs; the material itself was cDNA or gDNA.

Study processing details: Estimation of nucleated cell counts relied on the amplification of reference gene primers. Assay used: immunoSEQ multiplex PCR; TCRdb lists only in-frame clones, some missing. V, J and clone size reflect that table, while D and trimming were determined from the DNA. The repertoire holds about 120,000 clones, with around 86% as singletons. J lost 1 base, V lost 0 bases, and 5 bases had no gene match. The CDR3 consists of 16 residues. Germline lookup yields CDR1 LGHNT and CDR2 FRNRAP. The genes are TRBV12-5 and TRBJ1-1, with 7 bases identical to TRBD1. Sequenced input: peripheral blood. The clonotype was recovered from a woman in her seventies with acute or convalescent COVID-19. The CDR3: CASGLVLGQANTEAFF. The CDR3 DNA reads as TGTGCTAGTGGTTTGGTACTAGGACAGGCGAACACTGAAGCTTTCTTT.